The present TCR beta chain was sequenced within a study of OX40 agonist ivuxolimab in advanced cancers. Turning to the study itself: Patients received ivuxolimab, an agonistic anti-OX40 (CD134) antibody. People who had prior anti-PD-1, anti-PD-L1 or anti-CTLA-4 therapy could take part, and about 40% had some. Patients receiving dose escalation had hepatocellular carcinoma, melanoma, renal cell or head and neck cancer.

The CDR3 spans 15 residues. V lost 5 bases, J lost 7 bases, and 6 bases stayed unmatched. Per the germline V gene, CDR1 is SEHNR and CDR2 is FQNEAQ (reference sequence). Sequenced by immunoSEQ multiplex PCR; TCRdb stores in-frame clones only, minus some. The top ten hold roughly 0.67% of the sample, which has about 64,000 clones, roughly nine tenths seen once. The chain joins TRBV7-9 to TRBJ1-4; TRBD1 agrees at 11 bases. The receptor's source is an adult with an advanced solid tumor such as melanoma, head and neck, liver or kidney cancer. The sequences come from CD4+ or CD8+ T cells sorted from blood, collected in a trial of the OX40 agonist ivuxolimab. CDR3 region: CASSLDRGRGEKLFF. The CDR3, as DNA: TGTGCCAGCAGCCTGGACAGGGGGCGCGGTGAAAAACTGTTTTTT.